This entry lists 27 T cell receptor beta chains sequenced from one sample in a study of naive and memory T cell subsets. Both TRBC1 and TRBC2 were covered by a beta constant-region primer of two equimolar oligonucleotides. TCRdb analysed the UMI-ligation and nested PCR reads with MiXCR anew, one entry per CDR3 protein. Among roughly 98,000 distinct CDR3 sequences, 7% were seen once, and the ten largest hold 1.5% to 2%. The specimen sequenced was central memory CD4+ T cells from blood. The receptors shown here come from a human donor in good health.

Only a few counts were recorded for this clonotype. In nucleotides, the CDR3 is TGCAGTGCAAAAGACAGGAACAAAAACATTCAGTACTTC. Protein: CSAKDRNKNIQYF. The V call is TRBV20-1, the J call TRBJ2-4, with D perhaps matching TRBD1 (6 bases). Per germline, CDR1 DFQATT and CDR2 SNEGSKA (reference sequence). Trimming stripped 6 bases from V and 3 bases from J, with 12 bases between. This CDR3 comprises 13 residues.

The genes are TRBV19 and TRBJ2-7, with 10 bases identical to TRBD1. CDR1 LNHDA and CDR2 SQIVND come from the germline V gene (reference sequence). This CDR3 is 16 amino acids long. Unmatched junction bases numbered 13, after V lost 5 bases and J lost 6 bases. The CDR3 DNA is TGTGCCAGTAGTCCCGCACGGGGGACAGGGGCTTTCGAGCAGTACTTC. Translation gives CASSPARGTGAFEQYF.

This clonotype was counted many times. This chain connects TRBV29-1 to TRBJ2-3; possible D gene TRBD2, 6 bases. The V gene's germline CDR1 is SQVTM and CDR2 ANQGSEA. The CDR3 consists of 14 residues. Trimming removed 3 bases at V and 4 bases at J, with 14 bases between. CDR3 bases: TGCAGCGTTGATTTAGGGAGGTCCCCAGATACGCAGTATTTT. Translation: CSVDLGRSPDTQYF.

In its sample, this clonotype was seen many times. The chain carries TRBV7-2 and TRBJ1-6; 7 nucleotides line up with TRBD1. CDR3 size: 16 residues. V shed 3 bases and J 9 bases; nucleotides not matched to a gene: 11. Germline V gives CDR1 SGHTA, CDR2 FQGNSA. CDR3 sequence reads: CASSFTSGTGASPLHF. For the CDR3, the DNA is TGTGCCAGCAGCTTCACGAGTGGCACAGGGGCTTCACCCCTCCACTTT.

The chain carries TRBV10-3 and TRBJ2-1, with D perhaps TRBD1 or TRBD2 (5 bases each). The CDR3 covers 11 residues. Trimming stripped 4 bases from V and 10 bases from J, with 8 bases between. Per germline, CDR1 ENHRY and CDR2 SYGVKD. CDR3 nucleotide sequence: TGTGCCATCAGTGTCCGGGACGAGCAGTTCTTC. Encoded protein: CAISVRDEQFF.

This clonotype was found many times. This sequence joins TRBV19 and TRBJ1-5; D possibly corresponds to TRBD1 (6 bases). This CDR3 has 14 residues. CDR1 is LNHDA, CDR2 SQIVND, per germline (reference sequence). Trimming removed 5 bases at V and 3 bases at J, with 11 bases between. The chain's CDR3 is CASSSRQDNQPQHF. The CDR3 region has the DNA TGTGCCAGTAGTTCACGACAGGACAATCAGCCCCAGCATTTT.

This clonotype was observed at least ten times. V gene TRBV20-1 combines with J gene TRBJ2-3, with 10 bases lining up with TRBD1. V shed 1 base and J 0 bases; nucleotides not matched to a gene: 4. Germline V gene sequence: CDR1 DFQATT, CDR2 SNEGSKA (reference sequence). The CDR3 is 16 residues long. This chain's CDR3 is CSARGGQGSSTDTQYF. Here the CDR3 DNA reads TGCAGTGCTAGAGGGGGACAGGGGTCGAGCACAGATACGCAGTATTTT.

This clonotype has at least ten counts. V gene TRBV20-1 combines with J gene TRBJ2-1; 14 bases fit TRBD2. This CDR3 is 16 amino acids long. CDR1 and CDR2 (germline): DFQATT, SNEGSKA (reference sequence). The J segment lost 9 bases and the V segment lost 1 base, leaving 8 bases of the junction unmatched. CDR3 loop: CSARAWTGTSGSEQFF. The CDR3 DNA reads as TGCAGTGCTAGAGCTTGGACCGGGACTAGCGGGAGTGAGCAGTTCTTC.

In its sample, this clonotype was seen a few times. The chain employs TRBV5-1 and TRBJ2-5; 8 nucleotides align to TRBD2. Germline CDR1 reads SGHRS; CDR2 reads YFSETQ. The CDR3 covers 16 residues. With V trimmed by 3 bases and J by 1 base, 8 bases remained unmatched. CDR3 protein: CASSSLVGGAQETQYF. Written as DNA, the CDR3 is TGCGCCAGCAGCTCCCTGGTCGGGGGGGCCCAAGAGACCCAGTACTTC.

This clonotype was observed many times. The genes are TRBV6-6 and TRBJ1-2; D gene unclear. Germline V lookup: CDR1 MNHNY, CDR2 SVGAGI (reference sequence). V was pared by 3 bases and J by 1 base, with 12 bases between. The length of the CDR3 is 15 residues. CDR3 nucleotide sequence: TGTGCCAGCAGTTATGATTGGGCCAGTAACTATGGCTACACCTTC. As protein: CASSYDWASNYGYTF.

This clonotype was detected ten times or more. CDR3 bases: TGTGCCAGCAGTTTATACGTCGGGACAGGGGTTCGCACTGAAGCTTTCTTT. Translation gives CASSLYVGTGVRTEAFF. This chain joins TRBV27 and TRBJ1-1; TRBD1 matches at 10 bases. This CDR3 has 17 residues. From germline, CDR1 is MNHEY and CDR2 SMNVEV (reference sequence). V dropped 1 base and J dropped 4; count of bases not matched to a gene: 9.

This sequence joins TRBV3-2 and TRBJ2-1; whether TRBD2, the table's D call, matches the DNA was not checked. TRBV3-2 is a known pseudogene. The CDR3 extends over 16 amino acids. DNA for the CDR3: TGTGCCAGCAGCCAAGGAACTAGCGGGATGAACAATGAGCAGTTCTTC. Its translation is CASSQGTSGMNNEQFF.

There are many counts of this clonotype. This chain joins TRBV20-1 and TRBJ2-7; D not certain. Germline CDR1 DFQATT, CDR2 SNEGSKA (reference sequence). The germline V and J ends were trimmed by 7 bases and 0 bases, with 10 bases remaining between them. CDR3 size: 12 residues. The CDR3 DNA is TGCAGTGTCACGTCCCGCTCCTACGAGCAGTACTTC. This codes for CSVTSRSYEQYF.

This clonotype was detected only a few times. The rearrangement uses TRBV23-1 and TRBJ2-7, with a possible D match to TRBD2 (5 bases). TRBV23-1 is an ORF, with its function uncertain. V was shortened by 2 bases and J by 3 bases, with 8 bases between the two germline ends. The CDR3 has 13 amino acids. The CDR3 reads CASSQPDCYEQYF. The DNA for the CDR3 is TGCGCCAGCAGTCAACCGGACTGCTACGAGCAGTACTTC.

This clonotype was counted ten times or more. This chain uses TRBV20-1 with TRBJ1-2, with 8 bases aligning to TRBD1. From germline, CDR1 is DFQATT and CDR2 SNEGSKA (reference sequence). Germline trimming cut 4 bases from V and 0 bases from J; bases unmatched to any gene: 10. The CDR3 contains 16 residues. CDR3 nucleotides: TGCAGTGCTACTAAAACAGGGGGAAGGGCTAACTATGGCTACACCTTC. Its protein product is CSATKTGGRANYGYTF.

This clonotype was counted a few times. The chain is built from TRBV6-2 or TRBV6-3 and TRBJ2-7, with D possibly called TRBD1 or TRBD2 (5 bases each). CDR1 MNHEY and CDR2 SVGEGT come from the germline V gene. The CDR3 runs to 13 residues. The V end lost 6 bases, the J end lost 9 bases, and 18 bases lay between the germline ends. CDR3 sequence: CASRPDGAPGQYF. The CDR3 nucleotides read TGTGCCAGCAGACCGGACGGGGCCCCGGGGCAGTACTTC.

This clonotype was counted ten times or more. This sequence joins TRBV6-6 and TRBJ1-2; D uncertain. The germline V gene has CDR1 MNHNY and CDR2 SVGAGI (reference sequence). The CDR3 runs 12 residues. V lost 6 bases and J 8 bases, leaving 13 bases between the germline ends. The DNA of the CDR3 is TGTGCCAGCAGCGCCGCGGGGTGGGGCTACACCTTC. Amino acid sequence: CASSAAGWGYTF.

The gene calls are TRBV21-1 and TRBJ2-1; the table assigns TRBD1, which was not confirmed against the DNA. TRBV21-1 is labeled a pseudogene. This CDR3 region has 16 residues. CDR3 DNA sequence: TGTGCCAGCAGCAAAGGAGAGGGGACGGGGTTTTATGAGCAGTTCTTC. Protein sequence: CASSKGEGTGFYEQFF.

Ten or more counts support this clonotype. The chain recombines TRBV20-1 with TRBJ1-1; D is perhaps TRBD1 (5 bases). The CDR3 has 13 amino acids. Between the trimmed V and J ends, which lost 0 bases and 11 bases, there was a span of 16 bases. In germline, CDR1 is DFQATT, CDR2 SNEGSKA (reference sequence). The CDR3 protein is CSARDLRGEWAFF. Here the CDR3 DNA reads TGCAGTGCTAGAGACCTTCGGGGCGAGTGGGCTTTCTTT.

The sample holds many counts of this clonotype. The CDR3 loop is CSVHRGVNTEAFF. The CDR3 DNA reads TGCAGCGTTCACAGGGGGGTGAACACTGAAGCTTTCTTT. The chain links TRBV29-1 to TRBJ1-1; TRBD1 agrees at 8 bases. Germline V gene data show CDR1 as SQVTM and CDR2 as ANQGSEA. Germline trimming cut 5 bases from V and 0 bases from J; bases unmatched to any gene: 2. The CDR3 runs 13 residues.

This clonotype appeared many times. This chain links TRBV6-2 or TRBV6-3 with TRBJ1-1; D is unclear. There are 16 residues in the CDR3. From germline, CDR1 is MNHEY and CDR2 SVGEGT. The V end lost 0 bases, the J end lost 0 bases, and 11 bases lay between the germline ends. The CDR3 DNA reads as TGTGCCAGCAGTTACTCGAATATGGGGATGAACACTGAAGCTTTCTTT. Encoded protein: CASSYSNMGMNTEAFF.

This clonotype was recorded at least ten times. V is TRBV28 and J is TRBJ2-5, with 12 positions matching TRBD2. The V and J ends lost 6 bases and 4 bases, in that order; junction bases with no gene match: 3. This CDR3 has 14 residues. Germline values: CDR1 MDHEN, CDR2 SYDVKM. DNA of the CDR3: TGTGCCAGCAGAAGACTAGCGGGGGCAGAGACCCAGTACTTC. Amino acid sequence: CASRRLAGAETQYF.

This chain joins TRBV11-3 and TRBJ2-1; TRBD2 matches at 8 bases. This CDR3 has 13 amino acids. Trimming removed 10 bases from V and 7 bases from J; junction bases left unmatched: 9. Germline V CDR1 and CDR2: SGHNT, YENEEA. The CDR3 spells CATKVAGSNEQFF. In nucleotides, the CDR3 is TGTGCCACCAAAGTAGCGGGATCGAATGAGCAGTTCTTC.

This clonotype was recorded a few times. The rearrangement links TRBV7-9 to TRBJ2-1; 14 bases fit TRBD2. The CDR3 extends over 15 amino acids. Germline CDR1 is SEHNR and CDR2 is FQNEAQ (reference sequence). Losses at the gene ends were 8 bases for V and 4 bases for J; bases not matched to a gene: 4. The CDR3: CASGLAGGLYNEQFF. For the CDR3, the DNA is TGTGCCAGCGGACTAGCGGGGGGTCTATACAATGAGCAGTTCTTC.

The CDR3 here is CSARSVSSGANEQFF. The CDR3 DNA is TGCAGTGCTAGAAGTGTGTCTAGCGGGGCCAATGAGCAGTTCTTC. The chain combines TRBV20-1 with TRBJ2-1, with 9 bases lining up with TRBD2. This CDR3 contains 15 residues. After removal of 2 bases from V and 6 bases from J, the junction contained 8 bases not matched to a gene. CDR1 is DFQATT and CDR2 is SNEGSKA in the germline V gene (reference sequence).

V usage is TRBV28 and J usage is TRBJ2-5; 7 positions match TRBD1. This CDR3 spans 16 amino acids. The V and J ends lost 5 bases and 1 base, in that order; junction bases with no gene match: 10. Germline loops: CDR1 MDHEN, CDR2 SYDVKM. CDR3 in DNA: TGTGCCAGCAGTCCAACAGGGGAGAGGCCCCAAGAGACCCAGTACTTC. Translating gives CASSPTGERPQETQYF.

This clonotype was recorded many times. The rearrangement links TRBV28 to TRBJ1-3, with TRBD1 as a possible D gene (5 bases). Germline V gene lookup returns CDR1 MDHEN and CDR2 SYDVKM. Trimming pared 5 bases from V and 2 bases from J, leaving 10 bases between. The CDR3 is made up of 14 amino acids. CDR3 protein: CASSPSRAGNTIYF. The CDR3 bases are TGTGCCAGCAGTCCCAGCAGGGCTGGAAACACCATATATTTT. Full variable domain (missing parts from reference TRBV28 and TRBJ1-3): DVKVTQSSRYLVKRTGEKVFLECVQDMDHENMFWYRQDPGLGLRLIYFSYDVKMKEKGDIPEGYSVSREKKERFSLILESASTNQTSMYLCASSPSRAGNTIYFGEGSWLTVV.